What follows describes a single T cell receptor beta chain. These data come from a study of blood T cell repertoires in COVID-19. Background on the study: Specimens from acute and convalescent COVID-19 originated in the United States, Italy and Spain. Sample material is recorded as cDNA or gDNA derived from T cells, B-cell-depleted T cells, or PBMCs.

The length of the CDR3 is 18 residues. Per germline, CDR1 SGHRS and CDR2 YFSETQ. J lost 3 bases, V lost 3 bases, and 9 bases had no gene match. Original processing notes: Reference gene primer amplification yielded estimated nucleated cell counts. TCRdb's copy holds only in-frame clones and misses some; the assay was immunoSEQ multiplex PCR. The DNA was the basis for D and trimming; V, J and clone size are from that table. The sample has about 250,000 clones, approximately 86% seen once. This chain joins TRBV5-1 and TRBJ2-1, with 13 positions matching TRBD2. Source material: peripheral blood. This sequence originates from an older woman who had recovered from COVID-19. The CDR3 loop reads CASSWRGGTSGDYNEQFF. DNA of the CDR3: TGCGCCAGCAGCTGGCGAGGCGGGACTAGCGGGGACTACAATGAGCAGTTCTTC.